This T cell receptor (beta chain) was captured in a study of cytomegalovirus exposure and HLA in healthy donors. Study background: The 90 to 150 validation repertoires matched the 600 to 700 first-cohort repertoires in platform, a later analysis reported.

Among the 120 subjects of the validation cohort, separate from the roughly 650-subject first cohort, were the donors. Findings of the study overall: With high specificity and sensitivity, the classifier reportedly diagnosed cytomegalovirus status. Subsequent analysis showed first-cohort TCR clusters tending to co-occur in some 110 validation repertoires.

Points on this clone: Antigen unknown.

Germline CDR1 SGHTA, CDR2 FQGNSA. The CDR3 length is 14 residues. Trimming pared 5 bases from V and 2 bases from J, leaving 10 bases between. Profiling relied on immunoSEQ multiplex PCR, and the TCRdb table lists in-frame clones only, not all of them. This table has 200,000 to 250,000 clones, roughly 91% appearing once. The receptor comes from a woman under 30 in good health and CMV-seropositive. The chain links TRBV7-2 to TRBJ1-5, with unresolved D. The sample comprised PBMCs. CDR3 region: CASSLSGGNQPQHF. DNA for the CDR3: TGTGCCAGCAGCCTTTCCGGGGGCAATCAGCCCCAGCATTTT.